The 10 T cell receptor beta chains below were found in one sample sequenced in a study of cytomegalovirus exposure and HLA in healthy donors. The repertoire was sequenced with immunoSEQ multiplex PCR; TCRdb's copy has only in-frame clones and lacks some. The sample includes more than 120,000 clones, roughly 87% of them seen just once. What was sequenced was PBMCs. The receptors here all came from a man aged 18 to 30 in good health and CMV-seropositive.

The rearrangement uses TRBV18 and TRBJ2-5; D is unresolved. The germline V gene has CDR1 KGHSH and CDR2 LQKENI. The V end was cut by 3 bases, the J end by 0 bases, with 11 bases between. The CDR3 has 15 amino acids. The CDR3 DNA is TGTGCCAGCTCACCTCCAGACACGTACCAAGAGACCCAGTACTTC. It encodes CASSPPDTYQETQYF.

This clone was seen at least ten times. The chain links TRBV29-1 to TRBJ1-1, with unresolved D. Trimming took 4 bases from V and 8 from J, leaving 5 bases between them. Looked up from germline, CDR1 is SQVTM and CDR2 is ANQGSEA. This CDR3 comprises 9 residues. The CDR3 region has the DNA TGCAGCGTTGGACAAGAAGCTTTCTTT. Translation gives CSVGQEAFF. The entire variable domain, with the rest obtained from reference TRBV29-1 and TRBJ1-1, is as follows: SAVISQKPSRDICQRGTSLTIQCQVDSQVTMMFWYRQQPGQSLTLIATANQGSEATYESGFVIDKFPISRPNLTFSTLTVSNMSPEDSSIYLCSVGQEAFFGQGTRLTVV.

The chain links TRBV29-1 to TRBJ1-2, with 7 bases fitting TRBD1. With V trimmed by 3 bases and J by 4 bases, 5 bases remained unmatched. The CDR3 runs to 13 residues. Germline V CDR1 and CDR2: SQVTM, ANQGSEA. CDR3 sequence (DNA): TGCAGCGTTGATAAGGGACAGCCCTATGGCTACACCTTC. Translation gives CSVDKGQPYGYTF.

The rearrangement links TRBV2 to TRBJ1-6; 9 nucleotides match TRBD1. The CDR3 runs 17 residues. The V and J ends lost 0 bases and 4 bases, in that order; junction bases with no gene match: 4. Germline loops: CDR1 SNHLY, CDR2 FYNNEI. For the CDR3, the DNA is TGTGCCAGCAGTGAAGCAGGGACAGGGACTTATAATTCACCCCTCCACTTT. Residues: CASSEAGTGTYNSPLHF.

This clone was observed a few times. The sample has other DNA sequences that encode this CDR3 too. This chain connects TRBV6-1 to TRBJ1-2; D is unclear. Germline V gene sequence: CDR1 MNHNS, CDR2 SASEGT. There are 13 residues in the CDR3. V dropped 3 bases and J dropped 1 base, with 6 bases sitting between them. DNA of the CDR3: TGTGCCAGCAGTGAGGCGGGTAACTATGGCTACACCTTC. This gives the protein CASSEAGNYGYTF.

This chain links TRBV9 with TRBJ2-3; the match to TRBD2 covers 10 bases. V was pared by 4 bases and J by 0 bases, with 20 bases of the junction left unmatched. The CDR3 has 21 residues. Germline CDR1 SGDLS, CDR2 YYNGEE. CDR3 coding DNA: TGTGCCAGCAGCCGGGGGCTAGCGGGGGCCATAGGCCTACCTAGCACAGATACGCAGTATTTT. Translated: CASSRGLAGAIGLPSTDTQYF.

A few counts support this clone. The chain combines TRBV9 with TRBJ1-5, with D possibly being TRBD1 (6 bases). CDR3 length equals 17 residues. Trimming shortened V by 0 bases and J by 9 bases, and 22 bases separated the two germline ends. The germline V gene has CDR1 SGDLS and CDR2 YYNGEE. CDR3: CASSVGGGQGGQGPQHF. The CDR3 coding sequence is TGTGCCAGCAGCGTAGGTGGGGGCCAAGGCGGGCAGGGGCCCCAGCATTTT.

The chain carries TRBV5-1 and TRBJ1-6; tentatively, D is TRBD1 (5 bases). CDR1 is SGHRS, CDR2 YFSETQ, per germline. V lost 2 bases to trimming and J lost 4 bases, with 7 bases between them. The CDR3 runs to 14 residues. The CDR3 DNA follows: TGCGCCAGCAGCTTCGACAGTTATAATTCACCCCTCCACTTT. Its translation is CASSFDSYNSPLHF.

V gene TRBV6-5 combines with J gene TRBJ2-7; the match to TRBD1 covers 8 bases. The CDR3 consists of 16 residues. V shed 3 bases, J shed 1 base, and the junction held 8 bases outside the gene matches. The germline gives CDR1 MNHEY, CDR2 SVGAGI. CDR3 region: CASSYTGGGPSYEQYF. The CDR3 DNA is TGTGCCAGCAGTTATACAGGGGGTGGACCTTCCTACGAGCAGTACTTC.

The V and J genes are TRBV7-6 and TRBJ2-5; perhaps TRBD1 as D (6 bases). The ends were cut back, 5 bases at V and 3 bases at J, with 10 bases in the middle. Germline CDR1 reads SGHVS; CDR2 reads FNYEAQ. The CDR3 has 13 amino acids. The CDR3 reads CASSHRVKETQYF. In DNA, the CDR3 is TGTGCCAGCAGCCACAGGGTAAAAGAGACCCAGTACTTC.